A single sample gave rise to the 30 T cell receptor beta chains below, sequenced in a study of glioma-infiltrating T cells. TCR alpha and beta CDR3 regions were amplified from RNA using iRepertoire nested multiplex PCR. TCRdb independently ran MiXCR on the multiplex PCR reads; one entry per CDR3 protein. The sample records more than 350,000 distinct CDR3 sequences, 41% being singletons. The sequencing input was glioma tissue, nonneoplastic brain tissue, or PBMCs (not recorded which). The source of these receptors is a human donor with low-grade glioma or glioblastoma, undergoing nonglioma brain surgery, or in good health (not recorded which).

The chain has TRBV7-6 and TRBJ1-6; D not resolved. The CDR3 length is 14 residues. From germline, CDR1 is SGHVS and CDR2 FNYEAQ. V was clipped by 5 bases and J by 12 bases, with 17 bases between them. CDR3 bases: TGTGCCAGCAGCGCCGGAGGGCCAATTTTACCCCTCCACTTT. Its protein product is CASSAGGPILPLHF.

In its sample, this clonotype was seen a few times. The chain is built from TRBV19 and TRBJ1-1; weak D call: TRBD1 (5 bases). Deletions cut 1 base from V and 3 bases from J, with 9 bases between. The CDR3 contains 14 residues. Germline CDR1 and CDR2: LNHDA and SQIVND (reference sequence). The CDR3 region is CASSIVGGHTEAFF. The DNA of the CDR3 is TGTGCCAGTAGTATAGTCGGGGGACACACTGAAGCTTTCTTT.

The chain employs TRBV12-3 or TRBV12-4 and TRBJ1-1; no clear D. Between the trimmed V and J ends, which lost 6 bases and 1 base, there was a span of 15 bases. The CDR3 has 15 amino acids. CDR3 protein: CASRWRAFENTEAFF. The CDR3 DNA follows: TGTGCCAGCAGGTGGCGGGCATTTGAGAACACTGAAGCTTTCTTT.

The chain links TRBV14 to TRBJ1-5; the D is unclear. Between the trimmed V and J ends, which lost 0 bases and 5 bases, there was a span of 17 bases. There are 17 residues in the CDR3. Germline V gene lookup returns CDR1 SGHDN and CDR2 FVKESK. CDR3 residues: CASSQDSRRYTHQPQHF. CDR3 DNA: TGTGCCAGCAGCCAAGATTCCCGGCGGTACACCCATCAGCCCCAGCATTTT.

This clonotype occurred a few times. The J gene is TRBJ2-3, the V gene TRBV11-1; no clear D gene. Between the trimmed V and J ends, which lost 3 bases and 5 bases, there was a span of 12 bases. The CDR3 loop spans 14 amino acids. The germline gives CDR1 SGHAT, CDR2 FQDESV (reference sequence). The CDR3 DNA reads TGTGCCAGCAGCTTTCCGGGCCAGCTAGATACGCAGTATTTT. It yields the protein CASSFPGQLDTQYF.

This rearrangement joins TRBV6-1 to TRBJ2-1; perhaps TRBD2 as D (5 bases). CDR3 length equals 16 residues. Germline assignment: CDR1 MNHNS and CDR2 SASEGT. Trimming took off 3 bases at V and 7 bases at J, with 19 bases between the two ends. This chain's CDR3 is CASSDVINGELNEQFF. CDR3 sequence (DNA): TGTGCCAGCAGTGACGTAATTAACGGGGAGTTGAATGAGCAGTTCTTC.

This clonotype was picked up a small number of times. The V and J genes are TRBV12-3 or TRBV12-4 and TRBJ1-1; D call uncertain. V gave up 10 bases and J gave up 5 bases, with 8 bases separating them. This CDR3 comprises 10 residues. The CDR3 here is CATGWTEAFF. The CDR3 DNA follows: TGTGCCACCGGTTGGACTGAAGCTTTCTTT.

The rearrangement uses TRBV19 and TRBJ2-7, with D possibly TRBD2 on 5 matching bases. V lost 6 bases and J lost 0, with 12 bases in between. Per the germline V gene, CDR1 is LNHDA and CDR2 is SQIVND (reference sequence). This CDR3 spans 14 amino acids. The CDR3 protein is CASSHQDSSYEQYF. The DNA for the CDR3 is TGTGCCAGTAGCCACCAGGACTCCTCCTACGAGCAGTACTTC.

The chain carries TRBV29-1 and TRBJ2-3; 7 bases are shared with TRBD1. The CDR3 loop spans 14 amino acids. The junction had 7 bases not matched to a gene; V was cut back by 7 bases and J by 0 bases. The germline CDR1 and CDR2 sequences are SQVTM and ANQGSEA. Written as DNA, the CDR3 is TGCAGCGCCAAGGGACAGTCTAGCACAGATACGCAGTATTTT. Translating it yields CSAKGQSSTDTQYF.

There are many counts of this clonotype. The CDR3: CASSRDFYNEQFF. The CDR3 DNA reads as TGTGCCAGCAGCCGGGACTTTTACAATGAGCAGTTCTTC. The chain recombines TRBV6-2 or TRBV6-3 with TRBJ2-1, with D possibly TRBD2 on 6 matching bases. The CDR3 totals 13 residues. Germline V gives CDR1 MNHEY, CDR2 SVGEGT. Trimming took 6 bases from V and 4 from J, leaving 10 bases between them.

This clonotype was found once. For the CDR3, the DNA is TGTGCCAGCAGTTCACTTCCGGGACGGGGGGACACCGGGGAGCTGTTTTTT. Encoded protein: CASSSLPGRGDTGELFF. This chain connects TRBV28 to TRBJ2-2; 7 bases line up with TRBD2. This CDR3 has 17 residues. CDR1 MDHEN and CDR2 SYDVKM come from the germline V gene. Trimming cost V 4 bases and J 3 bases; bases outside gene matches: 11. Full variable domain (missing parts from reference TRBV28 and TRBJ2-2): DVKVTQSSRYLVKRTGEKVFLECVQDMDHENMFWYRQDPGLGLRLIYFSYDVKMKEKGDIPEGYSVSREKKERFSLILESASTNQTSMYLCASSSLPGRGDTGELFFGEGSRLTVL.

This clonotype was recorded a few times. The chain links TRBV28 to TRBJ1-5; D perhaps matches TRBD1 (6 bases). Trimming cost V 3 bases and J 5 bases, with 20 bases left between them. This CDR3 region has 17 residues. Germline-derived CDR1 and CDR2 are MDHEN and SYDVKM. The CDR3: CASSFLLPDSSYQPQHF. CDR3 coding DNA: TGTGCCAGCAGTTTCCTCCTCCCGGACAGCTCCTATCAGCCCCAGCATTTT.

This chain connects TRBV20-1 to TRBJ2-7, with TRBD2 matching over 11 bases. This CDR3 is built from 14 residues. Germline-derived CDR1 and CDR2 are DFQATT and SNEGSKA (reference sequence). Germline trimming cut 5 bases from V and 4 bases from J; bases unmatched to any gene: 7. The CDR3 coding sequence is TGCAGTGCTCGTGTAGCGGGAGGGCTATACGAGCAGTACTTC. Translating it yields CSARVAGGLYEQYF.

This clonotype was seen a handful of times. This sequence joins TRBV20-1 and TRBJ2-1; D remains unclear. The CDR3 is 16 amino acids. The germline gives CDR1 DFQATT, CDR2 SNEGSKA (reference sequence). V was shortened by 3 bases and J by 0 bases, with 15 bases between the two germline ends. The CDR3 region is CSARGPGGSSYNEQFF. CDR3 DNA sequence: TGCAGTGCTAGGGGTCCAGGCGGTAGCTCCTACAATGAGCAGTTCTTC.

The CDR3 coding sequence is TGTGCCAGCAGTCTAAAACTAGCGGGAGCCCCGCCGTGGGGGTATGAGCAGTTCTTC. Its protein is CASSLKLAGAPPWGYEQFF. The chain uses TRBV3-1 and TRBJ2-1; 11 bases are a match to TRBD2. The CDR3 length is 19 residues. Germline V gene data show CDR1 as LGHDT and CDR2 as YNNKEL (reference sequence). J lost 8 bases, V lost 6 bases, and 21 bases had no gene match.

The chain links TRBV29-1 to TRBJ1-1; D ambiguous. The CDR3 spans 13 residues. V lost 2 bases to trimming and J lost 2 bases, with 9 bases between them. Per germline, CDR1 SQVTM and CDR2 ANQGSEA. DNA of the CDR3: TGCAGCGTTGAAACAGTCCTTAACACTGAAGCTTTCTTT. This gives the protein CSVETVLNTEAFF.

The V call is TRBV11-1, the J call TRBJ2-1, with D perhaps assigned TRBD1 or TRBD2 (5 bases each). Germline CDR1 reads SGHAT; CDR2 reads FQDESV (reference sequence). There are 12 residues in the CDR3. With 1 base removed from V and 8 bases from J, the gap between germline ends came to 6 bases. The CDR3 nucleotides read TGTGCCAGCAGCTTAGTGGGGGATGAGCAGTTCTTC. Its translation is CASSLVGDEQFF.

As for this clonotype: It may be a read error: a sequence one base away is much more abundant. This likely comes from a read error, as the CDR3 has no conserved phenylalanine or tryptophan at its end. CDR3 nucleotides: TGCAGTGCTAGTCCCCTAGCGGGAGCAGATACGCAGTATCTT. Translating it yields CSASPLAGADTQYL. The chain carries TRBV20-1 and TRBJ2-3, with TRBD2 matching 10 bases. The junction had 4 bases not matched to a gene; V was cut back by 3 bases and J by 4 bases. Germline values: CDR1 DFQATT, CDR2 SNEGSKA (reference sequence). There are 14 residues in the CDR3.

This clonotype was observed at least ten times. V is TRBV27 and J is TRBJ1-6, with a weak D call TRBD1 (5 bases). The CDR3 totals 15 residues. Trimming took 6 bases from V and 4 from J, leaving 13 bases between them. Germline V gene lookup returns CDR1 MNHEY and CDR2 SMNVEV (reference sequence). The CDR3 nucleotides read TGTGCCAGCAGCACGGACACCTGGTATAATTCACCCCTCCACTTT. Its translation: CASSTDTWYNSPLHF.

This clonotype showed up just a few times. The chain combines TRBV20-1 with TRBJ1-5, with 8 bases matching TRBD1. The germline V gene encodes CDR1 DFQATT and CDR2 SNEGSKA (reference sequence). There are 14 residues in the CDR3. Germline trimming cut 6 bases from V and 5 bases from J; bases unmatched to any gene: 9. CDR3 sequence reads: CSAWETGADQPQHF. CDR3 bases: TGCAGTGCCTGGGAGACAGGGGCTGATCAGCCCCAGCATTTT.

This clonotype appeared once. The chain employs TRBV18 and TRBJ2-7, with 8 bases matching TRBD2. V was clipped by 3 bases and J by 2 bases; unmatched bases: 9. Germline CDR1 and CDR2: KGHSH and LQKENI. The length of the CDR3 is 16 residues. Here the CDR3 reads CASSPPVVAGTYEQYF. CDR3 DNA sequence: TGTGCCAGCTCACCCCCAGTGGTAGCGGGAACCTACGAGCAGTACTTC.

About this clonotype: This may stem from a read error, because a much larger clone lies one nucleotide away. The chain carries TRBV6-1 and TRBJ1-4; 9 bases map to TRBD1. The CDR3 runs to 14 residues. Germline V gives CDR1 MNHNS, CDR2 SASEGT. In nucleotides, the CDR3 is TGTGCCAGCAGCCCGGGACAGGGAAGAGAAAGACTGTTTTTT. Its protein product is CASSPGQGRERLFF.

The chain is built from TRBV28 and TRBJ2-6; D possibly corresponds to TRBD1 (6 bases). Trimming cost V 5 bases and J 0 bases, with 20 bases left between them. Germline assignment: CDR1 MDHEN and CDR2 SYDVKM. This CDR3 spans 19 amino acids. The CDR3 protein is CASSPRTGKQLSGANVLTF. Written as DNA, the CDR3 is TGTGCCAGCAGTCCCCGAACAGGGAAGCAACTCTCTGGGGCCAACGTCCTGACTTTC.

This clonotype occurred many times. This rearrangement joins TRBV6-1 to TRBJ1-1, with D tentatively TRBD1 (5 bases). Germline V gene sequence: CDR1 MNHNS, CDR2 SASEGT. V was pared by 4 bases and J by 10 bases, with 10 bases between. The CDR3 loop spans 11 amino acids. CDR3 DNA sequence: TGTGCCAGCAGTGGAGGGGTTGGAGCTTTCTTT. Translation gives CASSGGVGAFF.

V is TRBV6-2 or TRBV6-3 and J is TRBJ2-1, with no clear D. There are 12 residues in the CDR3. V lost 5 bases and J lost 7, with 9 bases in between. Germline values: CDR1 MNHEY, CDR2 SVGEGT. The CDR3 loop reads CASSPRVNEQFF. The CDR3, as DNA: TGTGCCAGCAGTCCCCGGGTGAATGAGCAGTTCTTC.

The V and J genes are TRBV5-1 and TRBJ1-2; D is uncertain. Trimming removed 3 bases at V and 3 bases at J, with 18 bases between. This CDR3 contains 16 residues. Germline values: CDR1 SGHRS, CDR2 YFSETQ. The CDR3 DNA reads as TGCGCCAGCAGCTCCGGGCCCCGGTCCGGCGACTATGGCTACACCTTC. It is translated as CASSSGPRSGDYGYTF. The full variable domain, its missing parts supplied by reference TRBV5-1 and TRBJ1-2, is KAGVTQTPRYLIKTRGQQVTLSCSPISGHRSVSWYQQTPGQGLQFLFEYFSETQRNKGNFPGRFSGRQFSNSRSEMNVSTLELGDSALYLCASSSGPRSGDYGYTFGSGTRLTVV.

This clonotype was counted at least ten times. The chain employs TRBV15 and TRBJ2-1; tentative D call: TRBD1 (5 bases). CDR3 size: 15 residues. The V gene's germline CDR1 is LNHNV and CDR2 YYDKDF (reference sequence). V was cut by 1 base and J by 2 bases, with 9 bases left in between. The CDR3 loop is CATSRVGLTYNEQFF. In nucleotides, the CDR3 is TGTGCCACCAGCAGAGTGGGGCTCACCTACAATGAGCAGTTCTTC.

The chain links TRBV29-1 to TRBJ1-5; D possibly corresponds to TRBD1 (5 bases). V lost 5 bases and J lost 3, with 8 bases in between. Germline values: CDR1 SQVTM, CDR2 ANQGSEA. This CDR3 region has 12 residues. Written as DNA, the CDR3 is TGCAGCGTTTCAGGGCCCAATCAGCCCCAGCATTTT. Residues: CSVSGPNQPQHF.

CDR3 residues: CASSILYEQFF. CDR3 nucleotide sequence: TGTGCCAGTAGTATACTCTATGAGCAGTTCTTC. This chain uses TRBV19 with TRBJ2-1; no clear D gene. Trimming took off 2 bases at V and 8 bases at J, with 4 bases between the two ends. This CDR3 spans 11 amino acids. Germline CDR1 reads LNHDA; CDR2 reads SQIVND (reference sequence).

Ten or more counts support this clonotype. The chain joins TRBV6-2 or TRBV6-3 to TRBJ2-3, with a weak D call TRBD2 (6 bases). Germline V gives CDR1 MNHEY, CDR2 SVGEGT. Trimming took off 4 bases at V and 1 base at J, with 24 bases between the two ends. The CDR3 is made up of 19 amino acids. This CDR3 is CASSSPVLAIPSGTDTQYF. DNA of the CDR3: TGTGCCAGCAGTTCCCCGGTCCTAGCGATACCGTCGGGCACAGATACGCAGTATTTT.